Only a few counts were recorded for the clone carrying this T cell receptor (beta chain). Its cognate antigen is unknown. The V gene's germline CDR1 is SGHNT and CDR2 YYREEE (reference sequence). With 4 bases removed from V and 2 bases from J, the gap between germline ends came to 13 bases. This CDR3 contains 15 residues. The PCR had 60 Vbeta and 13 Jbeta primers. This table comes from immunoSEQ multiplex PCR, and its TCRdb copy is limited to in-frame clones, with some not included. The sample lists 130,000 to 150,000 clones, more than 75% occurring once. The data originate from a study of cytomegalovirus exposure and HLA in healthy donors. Study results and caveats: Using the classifier, cytomegalovirus status was reportedly diagnosed with high specificity and sensitivity. In an earlier analysis, in about 530 donors, most V segments appeared productive either ~87% or ~30% of the time.

This receptor was taken from a woman in her late teens or twenties in good health and CMV-seropositive. The sample was PBMCs. The rearrangement joins TRBV5-4 to TRBJ1-3; D is undetermined. The CDR3 coding sequence is TGTGCCAGCAGCGGAGGCAGTACGCCTGGAAACACCATATATTTT. Its translation is CASSGGSTPGNTIYF.